The rows below give T cell receptor beta chains drawn from one sample of a study of T-cell memory formation after mild COVID-19. Via MiXCR, TCRdb re-called the 5' RACE reads, giving one row per CDR3 protein. Here the sample spans approximately 400,000 distinct CDR3 sequences, less than 25% being singletons. Sequenced sample: PBMCs or a T cell subset sorted from them (not recorded which). Source of these receptors: an adult woman who had mild COVID-19 (a few samples of this study predate the infection). Cell type and time point are not known. The CDR3 runs from the conserved cysteine through the conserved F or W. Each record gives: clone size, D gene, J gene, V gene, CDR3 protein, CDR3 DNA. D genes are given only for firm matches. Some rows have no size entry. The others give once, few or many, or a class for an expanded clone.

clone size: NA
D gene: TRBD2
J gene: TRBJ2-7
V gene: TRBV6-2/TRBV6-3
CDR3 protein: CASSASGTYEQYF
CDR3 DNA: TGTGCCAGCAGTGCTAGCGGAACCTACGAGCAGTACTTC

clone size: NA
D gene: TRBD1
J gene: TRBJ1-1
V gene: TRBV7-3
CDR3 protein: CASSSLQGAEAFF
CDR3 DNA: TGTGCCAGCAGCTCTCTACAGGGGGCTGAAGCTTTCTTT

clone size: once
D gene: TRBD1
J gene: TRBJ2-3
V gene: TRBV5-4
CDR3 protein: CASSSGQGAVRTDTQYF
CDR3 DNA: TGTGCCAGCAGCTCGGGGCAGGGGGCGGTAAGGACAGATACGCAGTATTTT

clone size: NA
D gene: NA
J gene: TRBJ2-4
V gene: TRBV7-9
CDR3 protein: CASSRSGSRNIQYF
CDR3 DNA: TGTGCCAGCAGTCGTTCCGGGAGCCGGAACATTCAGTACTTC

clone size: NA
D gene: TRBD1
J gene: TRBJ2-7
V gene: TRBV7-6
CDR3 protein: CASSSDRRYEQYF
CDR3 DNA: TGTGCCAGCAGCTCGGACAGGAGGTACGAGCAGTACTTC

clone size: NA
D gene: TRBD1
J gene: TRBJ2-1
V gene: TRBV2
CDR3 protein: CASTRGRGPYNEQFF
CDR3 DNA: TGTGCCAGCACTAGGGGGCGCGGGCCTTACAATGAGCAGTTCTTC

clone size: NA
D gene: NA
J gene: TRBJ2-7
V gene: TRBV14
CDR3 protein: CASSQFVSRRGEYEQYF
CDR3 DNA: TGTGCCAGCAGCCAATTTGTGTCCCGCAGGGGCGAATACGAGCAGTACTTC

clone size: few
D gene: NA
J gene: TRBJ2-3
V gene: TRBV6-2/TRBV6-3
CDR3 protein: CASSYDPGSTDTQYF
CDR3 DNA: TGTGCCAGCAGTTACGATCCAGGTTCCACAGATACGCAGTATTTT

clone size: NA
D gene: NA
J gene: TRBJ2-3
V gene: TRBV24-1
CDR3 protein: CATSDAGRGGTDTQYF
CDR3 DNA: TGTGCCACCAGTGATGCAGGCAGGGGTGGCACAGATACGCAGTATTTT

clone size: NA
D gene: NA
J gene: TRBJ2-3
V gene: TRBV9
CDR3 protein: CASSVGNGDTQYF
CDR3 DNA: TGTGCCAGCAGCGTAGGGAACGGTGATACGCAGTATTTT

clone size: NA
D gene: NA
J gene: TRBJ2-7
V gene: TRBV30
CDR3 protein: CAWSGGDHYEQYF
CDR3 DNA: TGTGCCTGGAGTGGGGGGGACCACTACGAGCAGTACTTC

clone size: few
D gene: NA
J gene: TRBJ2-3
V gene: TRBV5-1
CDR3 protein: CASSSPGTALTDTQYF
CDR3 DNA: TGCGCCAGCAGCTCGCCCGGGACGGCCCTCACAGATACGCAGTATTTT

clone size: NA
D gene: NA
J gene: TRBJ2-7
V gene: TRBV18
CDR3 protein: CASSPYGRDNYYEQYF
CDR3 DNA: TGTGCCAGCTCACCTTACGGCCGGGACAACTACTACGAGCAGTACTTC

clone size: NA
D gene: NA
J gene: TRBJ2-1
V gene: TRBV5-1
CDR3 protein: CASRPSPAYNEQFF
CDR3 DNA: TGCGCCAGCAGGCCAAGTCCAGCATACAATGAGCAGTTCTTC

clone size: NA
D gene: TRBD2
J gene: TRBJ2-7
V gene: TRBV11-2
CDR3 protein: CASSTTSGGQFEQYF
CDR3 DNA: TGTGCCAGCAGTACAACTAGCGGGGGCCAGTTTGAGCAGTACTTC

clone size: NA
D gene: NA
J gene: TRBJ1-1
V gene: TRBV11-2
CDR3 protein: CASSLDSSLVDTEAFF
CDR3 DNA: TGTGCCAGCAGCCTGGACAGTTCTTTGGTGGACACTGAAGCTTTCTTT

clone size: few
D gene: NA
J gene: TRBJ1-5
V gene: TRBV5-6
CDR3 protein: CASSLDRVRNQPQHF
CDR3 DNA: TGTGCCAGCAGCTTGGACAGGGTTCGCAATCAGCCCCAGCATTTT

clone size: few
D gene: NA
J gene: TRBJ2-1
V gene: TRBV7-7
CDR3 protein: CASSLARESPQFF
CDR3 DNA: TGTGCTAGCAGCTTAGCCAGGGAAAGTCCGCAGTTCTTC

clone size: NA
D gene: NA
J gene: TRBJ1-5
V gene: TRBV20-1
CDR3 protein: CSAGGTGNQPQHF
CDR3 DNA: TGCAGTGCTGGCGGGACCGGCAATCAGCCCCAGCATTTT

clone size: NA
D gene: TRBD2
J gene: TRBJ2-5
V gene: TRBV12-3/TRBV12-4
CDR3 protein: CASSPTGFSGKETQYF
CDR3 DNA: TGTGCCAGCAGCCCCACCGGGTTTAGCGGGAAGGAGACCCAGTACTTC

clone size: NA
D gene: TRBD2
J gene: TRBJ2-4
V gene: TRBV9
CDR3 protein: CASSVGEGRGTSRNIQYF
CDR3 DNA: TGTGCCAGCAGCGTAGGAGAGGGGCGGGGGACCTCAAGGAACATTCAGTACTTC

clone size: few
D gene: NA
J gene: TRBJ2-7
V gene: TRBV4-1
CDR3 protein: CASSQDHTTEQYF
CDR3 DNA: TGCGCCAGCAGCCAAGATCATACGACGGAGCAGTACTTC

clone size: NA
D gene: NA
J gene: TRBJ1-1
V gene: TRBV10-3
CDR3 protein: CAISRGADMNTEAFF
CDR3 DNA: TGTGCCATCTCGAGGGGTGCAGACATGAACACTGAAGCTTTCTTT

clone size: few
D gene: NA
J gene: TRBJ2-5
V gene: TRBV5-1
CDR3 protein: CASSLAVGAKETQYF
CDR3 DNA: TGCGCCAGCAGCTTGGCGGTGGGGGCTAAAGAGACCCAGTACTTC

clone size: NA
D gene: NA
J gene: TRBJ1-1
V gene: TRBV18
CDR3 protein: CASSSATGTQTEAFF
CDR3 DNA: TGTGCCAGCTCATCCGCCACAGGGACCCAAACTGAAGCTTTCTTT

clone size: NA
D gene: TRBD2
J gene: TRBJ2-1
V gene: TRBV3-1
CDR3 protein: CASSLTGTSGRHLSYNEQFF
CDR3 DNA: TGTGCCAGCAGCCTAACCGGGACTAGCGGGAGGCACCTCTCCTACAATGAGCAGTTCTTC

clone size: NA
D gene: TRBD1
J gene: TRBJ1-2
V gene: TRBV12-3/TRBV12-4
CDR3 protein: CASKRGQARDGYTF
CDR3 DNA: TGTGCCAGCAAGCGGGGACAGGCCCGGGATGGCTACACCTTC

clone size: NA
D gene: NA
J gene: TRBJ2-7
V gene: TRBV4-1
CDR3 protein: CASSQDTGDGYEQYF
CDR3 DNA: TGCGCCAGCAGCCAAGATACGGGGGATGGCTACGAGCAGTACTTC

clone size: NA
D gene: NA
J gene: TRBJ1-1
V gene: TRBV10-3
CDR3 protein: CAISEDRSNTEAFF
CDR3 DNA: TGTGCCATCAGTGAAGACAGGTCGAACACTGAAGCTTTCTTT

clone size: few
D gene: NA
J gene: TRBJ1-1
V gene: TRBV2
CDR3 protein: CASRADIGRLNTEAFF
CDR3 DNA: TGTGCCAGCAGGGCTGATATAGGACGGTTGAACACTGAAGCTTTCTTT

clone size: few
D gene: NA
J gene: TRBJ2-3
V gene: TRBV7-9
CDR3 protein: CASSLTSFSTDTQYF
CDR3 DNA: TGTGCCAGCAGCTTAACCAGCTTCAGCACAGATACGCAGTATTTT

clone size: NA
D gene: NA
J gene: TRBJ1-6
V gene: TRBV7-8
CDR3 protein: CASSLGGQNYNSPLHF
CDR3 DNA: TGTGCCAGCAGCTTAGGAGGCCAGAACTATAATTCACCCCTCCACTTT

clone size: NA
D gene: TRBD2
J gene: TRBJ2-3
V gene: TRBV5-1
CDR3 protein: CASRRLAGPNTQYF
CDR3 DNA: TGCGCCAGCCGCCGACTAGCGGGACCTAATACGCAGTATTTT

clone size: few
D gene: TRBD2
J gene: TRBJ2-7
V gene: TRBV20-1
CDR3 protein: CSARLAGAYEQYF
CDR3 DNA: TGCAGTGCTAGGCTAGCGGGAGCCTACGAGCAGTACTTC

clone size: NA
D gene: TRBD2
J gene: TRBJ2-3
V gene: TRBV20-1
CDR3 protein: CSAIRGGSTDTQYF
CDR3 DNA: TGCAGTGCCATCCGCGGGGGGAGCACAGATACGCAGTATTTT

clone size: few
D gene: NA
J gene: TRBJ1-2
V gene: TRBV7-9
CDR3 protein: CASSSSSGRRRDYGYTF
CDR3 DNA: TGTGCCAGCAGCTCTTCATCTGGCAGGAGAAGAGACTATGGCTACACCTTC

clone size: few
D gene: NA
J gene: TRBJ2-7
V gene: TRBV6-5
CDR3 protein: CASTKRQPNYEQYF
CDR3 DNA: TGTGCCAGCACGAAACGGCAGCCAAACTACGAGCAGTACTTC

clone size: few
D gene: TRBD1
J gene: TRBJ2-2
V gene: TRBV6-4
CDR3 protein: CASSPSRGRFDTGELFF
CDR3 DNA: TGTGCCAGCAGTCCTAGCAGGGGGCGCTTTGACACCGGGGAGCTGTTTTTT

clone size: few
D gene: TRBD1
J gene: TRBJ1-1
V gene: TRBV7-2
CDR3 protein: CASSLKQGRKAFF
CDR3 DNA: TGTGCCAGCAGCTTAAAACAGGGGAGAAAAGCTTTCTTT